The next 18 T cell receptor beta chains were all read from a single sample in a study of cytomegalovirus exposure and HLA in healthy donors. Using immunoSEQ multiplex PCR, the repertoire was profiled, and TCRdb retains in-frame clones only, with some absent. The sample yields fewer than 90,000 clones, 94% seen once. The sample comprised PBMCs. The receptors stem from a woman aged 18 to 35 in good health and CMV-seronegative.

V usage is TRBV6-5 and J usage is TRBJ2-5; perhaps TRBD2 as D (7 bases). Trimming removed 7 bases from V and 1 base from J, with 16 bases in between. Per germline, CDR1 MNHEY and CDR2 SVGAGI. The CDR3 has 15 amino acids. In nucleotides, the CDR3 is TGTGCCAGCACCCGACTCCGGGGGGCCCAAGAGACCCAGTACTTC. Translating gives CASTRLRGAQETQYF.

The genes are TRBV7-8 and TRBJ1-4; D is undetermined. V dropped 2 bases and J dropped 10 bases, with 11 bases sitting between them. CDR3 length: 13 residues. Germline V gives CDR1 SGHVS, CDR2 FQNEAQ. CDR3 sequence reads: CASSLITGGKLFF. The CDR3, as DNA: TGTGCCAGCAGCTTAATTACGGGAGGAAAACTGTTTTTT.

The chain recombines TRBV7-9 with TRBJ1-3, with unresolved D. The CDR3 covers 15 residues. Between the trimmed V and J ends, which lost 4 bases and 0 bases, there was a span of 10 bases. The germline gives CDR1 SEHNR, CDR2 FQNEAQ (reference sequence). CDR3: CASSSRAGSGNTIYF. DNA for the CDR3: TGTGCCAGCAGCTCACGAGCGGGCTCTGGAAACACCATATATTTT.

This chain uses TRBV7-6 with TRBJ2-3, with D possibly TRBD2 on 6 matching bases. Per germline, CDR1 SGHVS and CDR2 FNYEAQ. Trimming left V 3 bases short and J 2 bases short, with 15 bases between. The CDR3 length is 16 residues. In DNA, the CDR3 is TGTGCCAGCAGCTTGGGGGGTCACGGACTCACAGATACGCAGTATTTT. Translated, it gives CASSLGGHGLTDTQYF.

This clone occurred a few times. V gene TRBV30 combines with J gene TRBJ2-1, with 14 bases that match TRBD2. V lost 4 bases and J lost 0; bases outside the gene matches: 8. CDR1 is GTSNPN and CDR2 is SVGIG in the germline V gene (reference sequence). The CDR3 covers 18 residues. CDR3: CAWMGTSGGFSSYNEQFF. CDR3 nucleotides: TGTGCCTGGATGGGGACTAGCGGGGGTTTCAGCTCCTACAATGAGCAGTTCTTC.

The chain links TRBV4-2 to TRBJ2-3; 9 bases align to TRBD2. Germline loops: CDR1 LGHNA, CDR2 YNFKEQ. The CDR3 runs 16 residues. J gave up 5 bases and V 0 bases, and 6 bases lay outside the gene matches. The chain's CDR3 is CASSQDEAGGIDTQYF. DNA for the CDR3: TGTGCCAGCAGCCAAGATGAGGCGGGGGGGATAGATACGCAGTATTTT.

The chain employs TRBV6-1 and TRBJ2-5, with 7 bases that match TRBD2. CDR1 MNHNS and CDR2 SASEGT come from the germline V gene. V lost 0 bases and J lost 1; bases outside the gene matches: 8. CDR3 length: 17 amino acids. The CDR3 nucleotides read TGTGCCAGCAGTGAAGCGCAATTCGGGGGGACCCAAGAGACCCAGTACTTC. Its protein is CASSEAQFGGTQETQYF.

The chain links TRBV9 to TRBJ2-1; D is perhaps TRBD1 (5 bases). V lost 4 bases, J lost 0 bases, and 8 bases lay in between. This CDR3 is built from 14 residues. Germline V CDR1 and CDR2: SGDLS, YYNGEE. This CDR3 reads CASSSTASYNEQFF. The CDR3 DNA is TGTGCCAGCAGCTCGACAGCCTCCTACAATGAGCAGTTCTTC.

The DNA of the CDR3 is TGTGCCAGCAGCTTAGAGGACAGACTCGCCAAAAACATTCAGTACTTC. It codes for CASSLEDRLAKNIQYF. J is TRBJ2-4 and V is TRBV7-2; maybe TRBD1 (6 bases). Germline CDR1 SGHTA, CDR2 FQGNSA. The V end lost 1 base, the J end lost 1 base, and 11 bases lay between the germline ends. This CDR3 is 16 amino acids long.

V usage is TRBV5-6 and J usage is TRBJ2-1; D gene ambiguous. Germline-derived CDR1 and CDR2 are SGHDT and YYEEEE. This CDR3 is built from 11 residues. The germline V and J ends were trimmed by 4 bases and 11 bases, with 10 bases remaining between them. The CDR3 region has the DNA TGTGCCAGCAGCCGGCAGGCCCAGCAGTTCTTC. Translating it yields CASSRQAQQFF.

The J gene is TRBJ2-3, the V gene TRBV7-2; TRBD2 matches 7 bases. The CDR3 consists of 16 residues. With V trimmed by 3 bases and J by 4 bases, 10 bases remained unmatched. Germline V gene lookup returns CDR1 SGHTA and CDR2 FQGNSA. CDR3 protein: CASSLRLAGLPDTQYF. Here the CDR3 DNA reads TGTGCCAGCAGCTTGAGACTAGCTGGTCTGCCAGATACGCAGTATTTT. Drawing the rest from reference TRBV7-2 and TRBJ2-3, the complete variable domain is GAGVSQSPSNKVTEKGKDVELRCDPISGHTALYWYRQSLGQGLEFLIYFQGNSAPDKSGLPSDRFSAERTGGSVSTLTIQRTQQEDSAVYLCASSLRLAGLPDTQYFGPGTRLTVL.

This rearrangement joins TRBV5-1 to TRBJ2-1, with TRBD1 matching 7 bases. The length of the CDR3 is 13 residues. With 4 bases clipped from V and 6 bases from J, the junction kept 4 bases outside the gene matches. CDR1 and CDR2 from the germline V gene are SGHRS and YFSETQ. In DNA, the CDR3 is TGCGCCAGCAGCGGCGGACAGGCCAATGAGCAGTTCTTC. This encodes CASSGGQANEQFF.

The CDR3 region is CAISDYGTDLQETQYF. CDR3 DNA: TGTGCCATCAGTGACTACGGGACAGACCTCCAAGAGACCCAGTACTTC. The chain uses TRBV10-3 and TRBJ2-5; 7 nucleotides line up with TRBD1. The CDR3 extends over 16 amino acids. Germline V lookup: CDR1 ENHRY, CDR2 SYGVKD. The junction had 8 bases not matched to a gene; V was cut back by 3 bases and J by 1 base.

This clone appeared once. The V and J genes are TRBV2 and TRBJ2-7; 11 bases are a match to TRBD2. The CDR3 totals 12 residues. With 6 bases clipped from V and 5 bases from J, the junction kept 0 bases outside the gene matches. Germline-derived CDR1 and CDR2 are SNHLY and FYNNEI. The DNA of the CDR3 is TGTGCCAGCAGACTAGCGGGAGACGAGCAGTACTTC. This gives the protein CASRLAGDEQYF.

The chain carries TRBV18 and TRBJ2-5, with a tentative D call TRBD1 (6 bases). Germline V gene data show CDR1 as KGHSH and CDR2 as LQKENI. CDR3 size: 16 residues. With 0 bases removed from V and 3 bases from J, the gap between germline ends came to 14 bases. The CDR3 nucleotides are TGTGCCAGCTCACCACCTAAGTCGGGACAAAAAGAGACCCAGTACTTC. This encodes CASSPPKSGQKETQYF.

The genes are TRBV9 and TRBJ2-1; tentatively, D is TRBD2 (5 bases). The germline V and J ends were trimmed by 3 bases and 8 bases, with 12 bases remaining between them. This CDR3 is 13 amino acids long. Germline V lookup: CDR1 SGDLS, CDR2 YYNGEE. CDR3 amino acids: CASSERTRDEQFF. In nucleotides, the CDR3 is TGTGCCAGCAGCGAGAGGACTCGGGATGAGCAGTTCTTC.

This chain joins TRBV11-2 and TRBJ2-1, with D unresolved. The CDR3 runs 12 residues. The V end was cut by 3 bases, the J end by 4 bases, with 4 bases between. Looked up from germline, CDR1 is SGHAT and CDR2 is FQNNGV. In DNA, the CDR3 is TGTGCCAGCAGCTTTAATTACAATGAGCAGTTCTTC. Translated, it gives CASSFNYNEQFF.

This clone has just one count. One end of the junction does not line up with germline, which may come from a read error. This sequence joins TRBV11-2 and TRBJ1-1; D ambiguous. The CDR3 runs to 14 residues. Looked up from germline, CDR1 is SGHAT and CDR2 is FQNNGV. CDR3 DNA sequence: TGTGCCAGCAGATTAGGAGTCGAGAACACTGAAGCTTTCTTT. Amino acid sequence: CASRLGVENTEAFF.